The next 20 T cell receptor beta chains were all read from a single sample in a study of blood T cells in healthy people across ages. For the second PCR, which ran for 7 to 11 cycles, a sample-barcoded 5' primer and a J-beta primer mix were used. From the 5' RACE reads, TCRdb called clonotypes with MiXCR, one entry per CDR3 protein. Found here are 750,000 to 850,000 distinct CDR3 sequences, roughly 25% of them singletons; the top ten hold under 4.5%. These data are also associated with another study on T cells of mothers and their children.

The sequenced sample consisted of blood. The origin of the receptors is a boy aged 5-17 years in good health.

In its sample, this clonotype was seen a few times. This chain links TRBV7-2 with TRBJ2-3; D perhaps matches TRBD2 (5 bases). V was shortened by 0 bases and J by 2 bases, with 15 bases between the two germline ends. In germline, CDR1 is SGHTA, CDR2 FQGNSA. This CDR3 is 17 amino acids long. The CDR3 region has the DNA TGTGCCAGCAGCTTAGCAGTCGGCCTAGCAATCACAGATACGCAGTATTTT. It yields the protein CASSLAVGLAITDTQYF.

The chain carries TRBV5-6 and TRBJ2-1, with 7 bases matching TRBD2. The J call may not be correct, given that the DNA end is closer to TRBJ2-5. The CDR3 sequence is 14 residues long. The germline V gene has CDR1 SGHDT and CDR2 YYEEEE. The DNA for the CDR3 is TGTGCCAGCAGCAACTGGGGGGGGTCGGAGACCCAGTACTTC. Protein sequence: CASSNWGGSETQYF.

On this clonotype itself: The junction does not match germline at one end; this may be a read error. The rearrangement uses TRBV9 and TRBJ2-5; D ambiguous. There are 14 residues in the CDR3. Looked up from germline, CDR1 is SGDLS and CDR2 is YYNGEE. The CDR3, as DNA: TGTGCCAACAGCGTAGATCCGGCTCAAGAGACCCAGTACTTC. Its translation is CANSVDPAQETQYF.

This clonotype has only a few counts. The chain couples TRBV4-3 to TRBJ2-7; no firm D call. The germline CDR1 and CDR2 sequences are LGHNA and YSLEER. This CDR3 has 14 amino acids. With 0 bases removed from V and 1 base from J, the gap between germline ends came to 7 bases. The DNA of the CDR3 is TGCGCCAGCAGCCAAGATTGGGATTCCTACGAGCAGTACTTC. The encoded protein is CASSQDWDSYEQYF.

This clonotype was seen a few times. The rearrangement joins TRBV10-3 to TRBJ2-1; 7 bases align to TRBD2. CDR1 is ENHRY, CDR2 SYGVKD, per germline. CDR3 size: 17 residues. J was trimmed by 2 bases and V by 4 bases; bases with no gene match: 11. The CDR3 sequence is CAISGGTTQRPYNEQFF. The CDR3 nucleotides are TGTGCCATCAGTGGTGGGACTACCCAGAGACCCTACAATGAGCAGTTCTTC.

This clonotype was seen more than once but under ten times. V usage is TRBV3-1 and J usage is TRBJ1-6; no reliable D call. The germline gives CDR1 LGHDT, CDR2 YNNKEL (reference sequence). The V and J ends lost 4 bases and 7 bases respectively, with 17 bases between them. This CDR3 is built from 16 residues. The CDR3 DNA reads TGTGCCAGCAGCCGGATAGGGCAGGATTGGAATTCACCCCTCCACTTT. Translating it yields CASSRIGQDWNSPLHF. Supplemented by reference TRBV3-1 and TRBJ1-6, the full variable domain reads DTAVSQTPKYLVTQMGNDKSIKCEQNLGHDTMYWYKQDSKKFLKIMFSYNNKELIINETVPNRFSPKSPDKAHLNLHINSLELGDSAVYFCASSRIGQDWNSPLHFGNGTRLTVT.

The chain couples TRBV5-1 to TRBJ2-5; D unresolved. With 1 base removed from V and 2 bases from J, the gap between germline ends came to 6 bases. The CDR3 has 13 amino acids. The germline gives CDR1 SGHRS, CDR2 YFSETQ. The CDR3 sequence is CASSLFIQETQYF. The DNA for the CDR3 is TGCGCCAGCAGCTTGTTTATACAAGAGACCCAGTACTTC. Full variable domain (missing parts from reference TRBV5-1 and TRBJ2-5): KAGVTQTPRYLIKTRGQQVTLSCSPISGHRSVSWYQQTPGQGLQFLFEYFSETQRNKGNFPGRFSGRQFSNSRSEMNVSTLELGDSALYLCASSLFIQETQYFGPGTRLLVL.

This clonotype showed up just a few times. The V gene is TRBV5-1, the J gene TRBJ2-1, with a possible D match to TRBD1 (6 bases). Trimming pared 3 bases from V and 3 bases from J, leaving 13 bases between. Germline V gives CDR1 SGHRS, CDR2 YFSETQ. CDR3 size: 15 residues. This CDR3 is CASSSGDEVYNEQFF. CDR3 nucleotides: TGCGCCAGCAGCTCAGGGGATGAAGTCTACAATGAGCAGTTCTTC.

A few counts support this clonotype. The chain carries TRBV7-9 and TRBJ2-5; D uncertain. The J call is in doubt because the DNA end fits TRBJ2-7 better. Germline CDR1 is SEHNR and CDR2 is FQNEAQ (reference sequence). The CDR3 has 11 amino acids. CDR3 coding DNA: TGTGCCAGCAGCTCTAGGGCCGAGCAGTACTTC. Its protein product is CASSSRAEQYF.

This chain links TRBV15 with TRBJ2-6; D not certain. The V end was cut by 7 bases, the J end by 3 bases, with 10 bases between. The CDR3 totals 14 residues. The germline CDR1 and CDR2 sequences are LNHNV and YYDKDF (reference sequence). DNA of the CDR3: TGTGCCACCAACGGATGGGATGGGGCCAACGTCCTGACTTTC. It translates to CATNGWDGANVLTF.

CDR3 sequence (DNA): TGTGCCAGCAGCATAGGGACAGTAAGGGGCATGAACACTGAAGCTTTCTTT. Its protein product is CASSIGTVRGMNTEAFF. The rearrangement uses TRBV7-9 and TRBJ1-1; 7 positions agree with TRBD1. CDR3 length equals 17 residues. V lost 5 bases, J lost 0 bases, and 12 bases stayed unmatched. Germline V CDR1 and CDR2: SEHNR, FQNEAQ (reference sequence). Based on the CDR3 plus reference TRBV7-9 and TRBJ1-1, the full variable domain is DTGVSQNPRHKITKRGQNVTFRCDPISEHNRLYWYRQTLGQGPEFLTYFQNEAQLEKSRLLSDRFSAERPKGSFSTLEIQRTEQGDSAMYLCASSIGTVRGMNTEAFFGQGTRLTVV.

DNA for the CDR3: TGTGCCAGCAGCTTAGGTAGCGGGGGGAGCGCAGATACGCAGTATTTT. Its translation is CASSLGSGGSADTQYF. The chain joins TRBV7-6 to TRBJ2-3; 10 bases map to TRBD2. This CDR3 comprises 16 residues. CDR1 and CDR2 (germline): SGHVS, FNYEAQ. Unmatched junction bases numbered 5, after V lost 1 base and J lost 4 bases.

The V gene is TRBV5-5, the J gene TRBJ2-1; 10 bases map to TRBD1. CDR3 size: 15 residues. Trimming at V came to 4 bases and at J to 5 bases, leaving 6 bases not matched to a gene. CDR1 is SGHKS and CDR2 is YYEKEE in the germline V gene (reference sequence). The CDR3 loop is CASSHRDRGDNEQFF. CDR3 DNA: TGTGCCAGCAGCCACCGGGACAGGGGTGACAATGAGCAGTTCTTC.

This sequence joins TRBV28 and TRBJ2-5, with a tentative D call TRBD2 (6 bases). Looked up from germline, CDR1 is MDHEN and CDR2 is SYDVKM. CDR3 size: 14 residues. Trimming shortened V by 6 bases and J by 2 bases, and 13 bases separated the two germline ends. The CDR3 nucleotides are TGTGCCAGCAGGGACGGGACTCCACAAGAGACCCAGTACTTC. Translating it yields CASRDGTPQETQYF.

The J gene is TRBJ2-4, the V gene TRBV12-3 or TRBV12-4; D uncertain. The CDR3 sequence is 14 residues long. Between the trimmed V and J ends, which lost 6 bases and 3 bases, there was a span of 12 bases. CDR3 nucleotides: TGTGCCAGCAGCCTTGGAGTAAGCAAAAACATTCAGTACTTC. This encodes CASSLGVSKNIQYF.

This clonotype was seen more than once but under ten times. This chain uses TRBV12-3 or TRBV12-4 with TRBJ1-5; 7 bases map to TRBD1. Trimming took 3 bases from V and 3 from J; bases not matched to a gene: 2. The CDR3 totals 14 residues. The CDR3 loop reads CASSFDRDNQPQHF. In DNA form, the CDR3 reads TGTGCCAGCAGTTTCGACAGGGACAATCAGCCCCAGCATTTT.

The chain combines TRBV29-1 with TRBJ1-2, with TRBD1 matching over 8 bases. This CDR3 contains 15 residues. V was pared by 7 bases and J by 2 bases, with 12 bases of the junction left unmatched. Germline V gene sequence: CDR1 SQVTM, CDR2 ANQGSEA. In DNA form, the CDR3 reads TGCAGCGCCCGAACAATTGACAGGGGCAACTATGGCTACACCTTC. This sequence encodes CSARTIDRGNYGYTF.

This clonotype is a singleton in its sample. V is TRBV19 and J is TRBJ1-4, with unresolved D. Germline CDR1 is LNHDA and CDR2 is SQIVND (reference sequence). The CDR3 length is 15 residues. Trimming took 8 bases from V and 8 from J, leaving 21 bases between them. CDR3 amino acids: CASDSGRWIGEKLFF. The CDR3 DNA sequence: TGTGCCAGTGATTCGGGTAGGTGGATCGGAGAAAAACTGTTTTTT.

The chain links TRBV29-1 to TRBJ2-7; D ambiguous. The V gene's germline CDR1 is SQVTM and CDR2 ANQGSEA. This CDR3 contains 13 residues. Between the trimmed V and J ends, which lost 5 bases and 3 bases, there was a span of 14 bases. CDR3 coding DNA: TGCAGCGTTTCCGAGACATACAGCTACGAGCAGTACTTC. Protein product: CSVSETYSYEQYF.

This chain joins TRBV24-1 and TRBJ2-3; D may be TRBD1 (5 bases). The CDR3 loop spans 16 amino acids. Trimming took 4 bases from V and 2 from J, leaving 15 bases between them. Germline loops: CDR1 KGHDR, CDR2 SFDVKD. CDR3 coding DNA: TGTGCCACCAGTGACCCTACCATGACAGTCACAGATACGCAGTATTTT. Its translation is CATSDPTMTVTDTQYF.